This TCR beta chain was retrieved from a study of CD8 T cells in Susac syndrome. Looking at the study overall: Sequenced Susac syndrome patients included five or six with active disease and about 8 who were in remission. Patients with Susac syndrome were therapy-naive, on corticosteroids, or on intravenous immunoglobulin alone at blood draw. Findings of the study overall: Clonal expansion did not appear in Susac syndrome CD4+ T cell repertoires.

Negative isolation yielded CD4+ and CD8+ T cells, and FACS enriched TEMRA cells. After extraction with the RNeasy kit, roughly 0.5 to 1 ug of the RNA was reverse transcribed using random hexamers. A single record per CDR3 protein comes from TCRdb applying MiXCR to the immunoSEQ multiplex PCR reads. Among about 150,000 distinct CDR3 sequences listed, 95% were seen once. V was clipped by 5 bases and J by 5 bases; unmatched bases: 3. Germline loops: CDR1 MGHDK, CDR2 SYGVNS. The CDR3 length is 13 residues. Concerning this clonotype itself: Its antigen is not identified.

The TCR sequence derives from a human donor with Susac syndrome. This rearrangement joins TRBV25-1 to TRBJ2-1; 7 bases align to TRBD2. Sequenced material: CD4+ T cells from PBMCs. CDR3 sequence (DNA): TGTGCCAGCAGTCGGGAGGTTAACAATGAGCAGTTCTTC. Its protein is CASSREVNNEQFF.